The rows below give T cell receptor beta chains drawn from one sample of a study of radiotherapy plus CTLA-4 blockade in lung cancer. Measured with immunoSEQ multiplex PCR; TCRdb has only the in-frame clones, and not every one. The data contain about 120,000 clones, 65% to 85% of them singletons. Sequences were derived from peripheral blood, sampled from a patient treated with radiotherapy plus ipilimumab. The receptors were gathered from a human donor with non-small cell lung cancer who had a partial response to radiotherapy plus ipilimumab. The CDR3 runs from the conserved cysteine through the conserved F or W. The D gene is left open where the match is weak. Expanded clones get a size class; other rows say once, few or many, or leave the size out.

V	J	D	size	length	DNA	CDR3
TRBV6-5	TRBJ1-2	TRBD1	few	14	TGTGCCAGCAGGTCAGGGGGCTCGAGCTATGGCTACACCTTC	CASRSGGSSYGYTF
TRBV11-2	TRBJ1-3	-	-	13	TGTGCCAGCAGCTTAGACCCCGTGGGCCCTCGATATTTT	CASSLDPVGPRYF
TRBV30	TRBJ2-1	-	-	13	TGTGCCTGGAGCAGCGGGTCCCTTCGTGAGCAGTTCTTC	CAWSSGSLREQFF
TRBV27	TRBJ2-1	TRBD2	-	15	TGTGCCAGCAGTCGCGCCGGGACTAGCGGCAATGAGCAGTTCTTC	CASSRAGTSGNEQFF
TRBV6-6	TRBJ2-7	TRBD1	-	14	TGTGCCAGCAGTTTGGGGACAGGGTCGGACGAGCAGTACTTC	CASSLGTGSDEQYF
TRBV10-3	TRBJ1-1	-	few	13	TGTGCCATCAGTGTTAAGGGAGGCACTGAAGCTTTCTTT	CAISVKGGTEAFF
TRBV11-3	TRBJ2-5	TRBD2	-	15	TGTGCCAGCAGCCTTAGCGGGAGGGCCGGAGAGACCCAGTACTTC	CASSLSGRAGETQYF
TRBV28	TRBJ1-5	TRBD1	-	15	TGTGCCAGCAGTATCATGGACAGGGTGGGGCAGCCCCAGCATTTT	CASSIMDRVGQPQHF
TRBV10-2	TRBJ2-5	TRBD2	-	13	TGCGCCAGCACCTCCAGCGGGATGGAGACCCAGTACTTC	CASTSSGMETQYF
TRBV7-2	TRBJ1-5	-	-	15	TGTGCCAGCAGCCCCCGTGTTGGAGCAAATCAGCCCCAGCATTTT	CASSPRVGANQPQHF
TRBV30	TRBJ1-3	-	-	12	TGTGCCTGGGGGCCTTATGGAAACACCATATATTTT	CAWGPYGNTIYF
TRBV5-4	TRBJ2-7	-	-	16	TGTGCCAGCAGCCTACCGGGGTCTAACCCCCTCAGGGAGCAGTACTTC	CASSLPGSNPLREQYF
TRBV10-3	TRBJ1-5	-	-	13	TGTGCCGCTCGCTTAGATAGCAGTTCAGCCCAGCATTTT	CAARLDSSSAQHF
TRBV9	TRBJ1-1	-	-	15	TGTGCCAGCAGCGTAACTTGGCAGGGGAGCACTGAAGCTTTCTTT	CASSVTWQGSTEAFF
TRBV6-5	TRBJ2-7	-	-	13	TGTGCCAGCAGGCCTCCGGGGGATTACGAGCAGTACTTC	CASRPPGDYEQYF
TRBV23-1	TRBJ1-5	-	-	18	TGCGCCAGCAGTCAAGTGGGCTGGGCAGCTTATAGCAATCAGCCCCAGCATTTT	CASSQVGWAAYSNQPQHF
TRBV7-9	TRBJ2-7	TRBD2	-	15	TGTGCCAGCAGCTTGGGGCTAGCGGCTTCCTACGAGCAGTACTTC	CASSLGLAASYEQYF
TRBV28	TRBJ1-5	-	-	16	TGTGCCAGCAGCCCATCCAGGGGTAATAGCAATCAGCCCCAGCATTTT	CASSPSRGNSNQPQHF
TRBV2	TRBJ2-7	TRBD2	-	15	TGTGCCAGCAGTGGAAGTAGCGGGAGGTCGAACGAGCAGTACTTC	CASSGSSGRSNEQYF
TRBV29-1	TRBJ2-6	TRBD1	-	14	TGCAGCGCACAGGGGGCCCCTGGGGCCAACGTCCTGACTTTC	CSAQGAPGANVLTF
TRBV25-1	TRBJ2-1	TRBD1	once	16	TGTGCCAGCACCGGACCGGGACAGACCTCCTACAATGAGCAGTTCTTC	CASTGPGQTSYNEQFF
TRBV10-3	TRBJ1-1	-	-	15	TGTGCCATCAGTGATCCCGGGATGGCGAACACTGAAGCTTTCTTT	CAISDPGMANTEAFF
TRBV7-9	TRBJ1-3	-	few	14	TGTGCCAGCAGCTTATCGGGAATTGGAAACACCATATATTTT	CASSLSGIGNTIYF
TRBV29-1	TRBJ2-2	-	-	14	TGCAGCGGGGGAAGGACGGGAAACACCGGGGAGCTGTTTTTT	CSGGRTGNTGELFF
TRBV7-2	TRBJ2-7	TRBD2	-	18	TGTGCCAGCAGCCGAAAGGGTGGTGGACTAGCGGGTTCCTACGAGCAGTACTTC	CASSRKGGGLAGSYEQYF
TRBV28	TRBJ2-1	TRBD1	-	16	TGTGCCAGCAGTTTAACGGGACAGGGGGCGCAAAATGAGCAGTTCTTC	CASSLTGQGAQNEQFF
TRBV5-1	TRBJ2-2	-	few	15	TGCGCCAGCAGCTTTGTAAACACCTTCACCGGGGAGCTGTTTTTT	CASSFVNTFTGELFF
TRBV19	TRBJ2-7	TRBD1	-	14	TGTGCCACCTCCCCCGGACAGGGACCCTACGAGCAGTACTTC	CATSPGQGPYEQYF
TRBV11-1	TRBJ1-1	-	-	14	TGTGCCAGCGGTTTCCGACAACAAAACACTGAAGCTTTCTTT	CASGFRQQNTEAFF
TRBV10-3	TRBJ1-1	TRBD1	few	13	TGTGCCATCAGGGGGGACAGGGCCACTGAAGCTTTCTTT	CAIRGDRATEAFF
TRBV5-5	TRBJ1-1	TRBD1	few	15	TGTGCCAGCAGTTCGCTACAGGGGGCGCGGACTGAAGCTTTCTTT	CASSSLQGARTEAFF
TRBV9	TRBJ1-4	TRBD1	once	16	TGTGCCAGCGGCGTAGCTGGGGGGACAGCGAACGAAAAACTGTTTTTT	CASGVAGGTANEKLFF
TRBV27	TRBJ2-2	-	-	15	TGTGCCACCCGAGGAGGGATGGAAGGCACCGGGGAGCTGTTTTTT	CATRGGMEGTGELFF
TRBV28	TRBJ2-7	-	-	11	TGTGCCAGCAACGGCGGCTACGAGCAGTACTTC	CASNGGYEQYF
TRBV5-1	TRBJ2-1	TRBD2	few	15	TGCGCCAGCAGCTTTAGCGGGAGCTCCTACAATGAGCAGTTCTTC	CASSFSGSSYNEQFF